The 25 T cell receptor beta chains given below trace back to one sample, sequenced in a study of T cells in Graves' hyperthyroidism and ophthalmopathy. The source material, RNA transcripts, was used to amplify TCR beta CDR3 regions. When the TCR CDR3 underwent first-round RT-PCR, the HTBI primer set was used. TCRdb re-called the multiplex PCR reads through MiXCR, storing one row per CDR3 protein. The sample contains a few hundred thousand distinct CDR3 sequences, 25% of which appear only once. The sequencing input was blood. The receptors derive from a man aged 45-65 years with Graves' hyperthyroidism.

The chain uses TRBV5-5 and TRBJ2-4; 8 bases line up with TRBD1. The CDR3 has 16 residues. Germline V gene data show CDR1 as SGHKS and CDR2 as YYEKEE (reference sequence). Trimming cost V 5 bases and J 2 bases; bases outside gene matches: 9. Written as DNA, the CDR3 is TGTGCCAGCAGTTCCCAGGGGGCGCTACCCAAAAACATTCAGTACTTC. This encodes CASSSQGALPKNIQYF.

This clonotype was seen a handful of times. The chain is built from TRBV15 and TRBJ2-5; 8 bases agree with TRBD2. The CDR3 is made up of 14 amino acids. The germline gives CDR1 LNHNV, CDR2 YYDKDF (reference sequence). V was pared by 1 base and J by 4 bases, with 2 bases of the junction left unmatched. The CDR3 sequence: CATSRVGTRETQYF. The DNA of the CDR3 is TGTGCCACCAGCAGAGTAGGGACTAGAGAGACCCAGTACTTC.

The chain has TRBV7-8 and TRBJ1-2; D is possibly TRBD1 (6 bases). The CDR3 has 15 amino acids. Trimming took off 1 base at V and 2 bases at J, with 11 bases between the two ends. Germline V lookup: CDR1 SGHVS, CDR2 FQNEAQ. The DNA for the CDR3 is TGTGCCAGCAGCTTAGGGTTACAGGGAAACTATGGCTACACCTTC. This codes for CASSLGLQGNYGYTF.

This clonotype was recorded many times. The chain is built from TRBV12-5 and TRBJ2-5; 12 bases are a match to TRBD2. Germline V gives CDR1 LGHNT, CDR2 FRNRAP. The CDR3 runs to 16 residues. V was pared by 6 bases and J by 5 bases, with 10 bases of the junction left unmatched. The CDR3: CASGSIGLAGRETQYF. CDR3 nucleotide sequence: TGTGCTAGTGGCTCCATCGGACTAGCGGGAAGGGAGACCCAGTACTTC.

This clonotype showed up just a few times. The chain recombines TRBV5-1 with TRBJ2-5; D gene uncertain. Germline V gives CDR1 SGHRS, CDR2 YFSETQ. V was pared by 2 bases and J by 3 bases, with 2 bases between. CDR3 length: 11 amino acids. The CDR3 is CASSFKETQYF. The DNA for the CDR3 is TGCGCCAGCAGCTTTAAAGAGACCCAGTACTTC.

This clonotype was observed many times. V usage is TRBV12-3 or TRBV12-4 and J usage is TRBJ1-2; 8 bases are shared with TRBD1. The CDR3 sequence is 15 residues long. Trimming removed 6 bases from V and 4 bases from J; junction bases left unmatched: 10. CDR3 nucleotide sequence: TGTGCCAGCAGCTCCTCCGACAGGGGAATCTATGGCTACACCTTC. It encodes CASSSSDRGIYGYTF.

This chain joins TRBV6-1 and TRBJ2-7, with TRBD2 matching over 9 bases. Germline CDR1 reads MNHNS; CDR2 reads SASEGT. J lost 0 bases, V lost 10 bases, and 7 bases had no gene match. The CDR3 has 14 residues. CDR3 sequence reads: CATGLAWSSYEQYF. Here the CDR3 DNA reads TGTGCCACCGGACTAGCGTGGAGCTCCTACGAGCAGTACTTC.

The rearrangement links TRBV7-9 to TRBJ2-7; 7 positions agree with TRBD2. Germline values: CDR1 SEHNR, CDR2 FQNEAQ (reference sequence). The CDR3 has 14 amino acids. The trim removed 4 bases at V and 3 bases at J, leaving 6 bases unmatched. Here the CDR3 DNA reads TGTGCCAGCAGCTCGAGCGGGACTCTCTACGAGCAGTACTTC. Protein product: CASSSSGTLYEQYF.

This clonotype was detected only a few times. The chain links TRBV11-3 to TRBJ2-2; D is perhaps TRBD2 (6 bases). V lost 3 bases to trimming and J lost 4 bases, with 9 bases between them. This CDR3 has 14 amino acids. CDR1 SGHNT and CDR2 YENEEA come from the germline V gene. The CDR3 DNA sequence: TGTGCCAGCAGCTTGGGGAGGCTCACCGGGGAGCTGTTTTTT. Amino acids: CASSLGRLTGELFF.

This clonotype was detected a few times. The chain employs TRBV12-3 or TRBV12-4 and TRBJ1-2; maybe TRBD1 (5 bases). CDR3 size: 14 residues. Trimming stripped 5 bases from V and 7 bases from J, with 17 bases between. The CDR3 loop is CASSPLGAAGGYTF. As DNA, the CDR3 is TGTGCCAGCAGTCCCCTCGGGGCTGCGGGTGGCTACACCTTC.

This chain uses TRBV12-3 or TRBV12-4 with TRBJ2-7; D not resolved. The germline V and J ends were trimmed by 3 bases and 4 bases, with 16 bases remaining between them. The CDR3 spans 15 residues. CDR3 coding DNA: TGTGCCAGCAGTTTCCTCAGATCCGACACTTACGAGCAGTACTTC. It is translated as CASSFLRSDTYEQYF.

This clonotype turned up a few times. The chain uses TRBV5-5 and TRBJ2-1; 7 nucleotides align to TRBD2. Trimming at V came to 2 bases and at J to 6 bases, leaving 8 bases not matched to a gene. Germline V lookup: CDR1 SGHKS, CDR2 YYEKEE (reference sequence). This CDR3 comprises 15 residues. The CDR3 bases are TGTGCCAGCAGCTTTGGCGGGAGTAAAGGCAATGAGCAGTTCTTC. Its protein is CASSFGGSKGNEQFF.

This CDR3 is CASSRGGLETQYF. CDR3 nucleotides: TGTGCCAGCAGCCGCGGGGGACTTGAGACCCAGTACTTC. This chain links TRBV3-1 with TRBJ2-5; 7 bases fit TRBD2. V was pared by 4 bases and J by 5 bases, with 4 bases of the junction left unmatched. Looked up from germline, CDR1 is LGHDT and CDR2 is YNNKEL (reference sequence). There are 13 residues in the CDR3.

J is TRBJ1-3 and V is TRBV27; the match to TRBD1 covers 8 bases. Germline assignment: CDR1 MNHEY and CDR2 SMNVEV (reference sequence). The trim removed 7 bases at V and 4 bases at J, leaving 24 bases unmatched. The CDR3 runs to 20 residues. In DNA, the CDR3 is TGTGCCAGCACCTCGGATCGACAGGGGAGGGTCCCTCTCTGGGGAAACACCATATATTTT. The encoded protein is CASTSDRQGRVPLWGNTIYF.

The V and J genes are TRBV18 and TRBJ2-1, with TRBD2 matching over 7 bases. From germline, CDR1 is KGHSH and CDR2 LQKENI. The CDR3 is 17 residues long. V lost 1 base to trimming and J lost 2 bases; unmatched junction nucleotides: 8. The CDR3 loop is CASSPRVISGAYNEQFF. CDR3 DNA sequence: TGTGCCAGCTCACCACGGGTAATCAGCGGGGCCTACAATGAGCAGTTCTTC.

The CDR3 sequence: CASSSRGLGQGETQYF. The CDR3 DNA sequence: TGTGCCAGCAGCTCCAGGGGCCTAGGGCAAGGAGAGACCCAGTACTTC. The chain combines TRBV7-9 with TRBJ2-5, with D perhaps matching TRBD1 (6 bases). Germline V CDR1 and CDR2: SEHNR, FQNEAQ (reference sequence). Trimming stripped 4 bases from V and 4 bases from J, with 19 bases between. This CDR3 region has 16 residues.

In this sample, this clonotype turned up many times. The V gene is TRBV7-9, the J gene TRBJ2-1, with 10 bases matching TRBD2. Looked up from germline, CDR1 is SEHNR and CDR2 is FQNEAQ (reference sequence). Unmatched junction bases numbered 6, after V lost 5 bases and J lost 5 bases. The CDR3 consists of 15 residues. Written as DNA, the CDR3 is TGTGCCAGCAGCCGCGAGCTAGCGGGAGACAATGAGCAGTTCTTC. Translated: CASSRELAGDNEQFF.

A few counts support this clonotype. The gene calls are TRBV7-9 and TRBJ2-5, with TRBD1 as a possible D gene (6 bases). Germline CDR1 and CDR2: SEHNR and FQNEAQ (reference sequence). V was shortened by 2 bases and J by 5 bases, with 15 bases between the two germline ends. CDR3 length equals 15 residues. CDR3 DNA sequence: TGTGCCAGCAGCTTAAGGGGGAGTCCGGGCGAGACCCAGTACTTC. This codes for CASSLRGSPGETQYF.

This clonotype was detected ten times or more. V usage is TRBV28 and J usage is TRBJ2-3, with TRBD2 matching 14 bases. V lost 4 bases to trimming and J lost 6 bases; unmatched junction nucleotides: 9. This CDR3 spans 17 amino acids. The germline CDR1 and CDR2 sequences are MDHEN and SYDVKM. DNA for the CDR3: TGTGCCAGCAGTTCCTCGACTAGCGGGAGGGCGAGGGATACGCAGTATTTT. It translates to CASSSSTSGRARDTQYF.

The chain recombines TRBV9 with TRBJ2-1; TRBD2 matches at 9 bases. The CDR3 loop spans 14 amino acids. V lost 2 bases, J lost 8 bases, and 5 bases stayed unmatched. Germline loops: CDR1 SGDLS, CDR2 YYNGEE. The CDR3 loop reads CASSVSGRGHEQFF. Here the CDR3 DNA reads TGTGCCAGCAGCGTTAGCGGGAGAGGGCATGAGCAGTTCTTC. The complete variable domain, with remaining parts taken from reference TRBV9 and TRBJ2-1, reads DSGVTQTPKHLITATGQRVTLRCSPRSGDLSVYWYQQSLDQGLQFLIQYYNGEERAKGNILERFSAQQFPDLHSELNLSSLELGDSALYFCASSVSGRGHEQFFGPGTRLTVL.

V usage is TRBV28 and J usage is TRBJ2-5; the D gene is possibly TRBD2 (5 bases). V lost 2 bases and J 4 bases, leaving 8 bases between the germline ends. Germline V gene lookup returns CDR1 MDHEN and CDR2 SYDVKM. This CDR3 comprises 13 residues. CDR3 coding DNA: TGTGCCAGCAGTTTAGAGGGCTCAGAGACCCAGTACTTC. It translates to CASSLEGSETQYF.

This clonotype was counted only a few times. The chain is built from TRBV11-1 and TRBJ2-2; 8 nucleotides match TRBD1. CDR1 and CDR2 (germline): SGHAT, FQDESV (reference sequence). Germline trimming cut 5 bases from V and 7 bases from J; bases unmatched to any gene: 12. The CDR3 covers 16 residues. CDR3 coding DNA: TGTGCCAGCAGCACAGGGACCAGGACAGGGATCGGGGAGCTGTTTTTT. Translation: CASSTGTRTGIGELFF.

This clonotype appeared a few times. The chain combines TRBV13 with TRBJ2-3, with D possibly being TRBD1 or TRBD2 (5 bases each). This CDR3 is 13 amino acids long. Germline loops: CDR1 PRHDT, CDR2 FYEKMQ (reference sequence). Trimming took 2 bases from V and 8 from J, leaving 11 bases between them. The CDR3 region has the DNA TGTGCCAGCAGCTTACTGGGGGTTGGTACGCAGTATTTT. This translates into CASSLLGVGTQYF.

This clonotype was counted at least ten times. The V call is TRBV29-1, the J call TRBJ1-1, with D uncertain. This CDR3 comprises 13 residues. Trimming shortened V by 6 bases and J by 1 base, and 12 bases separated the two germline ends. Germline values: CDR1 SQVTM, CDR2 ANQGSEA. The CDR3 bases are TGCAGCGTCCGGGCCTTTTGGAACACTGAAGCTTTCTTT. This codes for CSVRAFWNTEAFF.

In DNA, the CDR3 is TGTGCCAGCAACAGGGACAGGGAGAACACTGAAGCTTTCTTT. It specifies CASNRDRENTEAFF. This sequence joins TRBV27 and TRBJ1-1; 9 bases map to TRBD1. V was clipped by 7 bases and J by 1 base; unmatched bases: 4. The CDR3 extends over 14 amino acids. From germline, CDR1 is MNHEY and CDR2 SMNVEV (reference sequence).